What follows are 10 T cell receptor beta chains derived from one specimen sequenced in a study of OX40 agonist ivuxolimab in advanced cancers. Libraries were constructed by the immunoSEQ multiplex PCR assay. The immuneACCESS repertoire file appears here via TCRdb, limited to in-frame rearrangements. These files lack a portion of the clones; in checked studies, under half of the deficit traces to unresolved V genes, and the cause of the others is not known. This sample lists under 65,000 clones; 85% to 95% were detected once. The ten top clones hold about 0.44% of the sample. Sample: CD4+ or CD8+ T cells sorted from blood, taken in a trial of the OX40 agonist ivuxolimab. The receptors stem from an adult with an advanced solid tumor such as melanoma, head and neck, liver or kidney cancer.

The chain employs TRBV9 and TRBJ2-1; TRBD2 agrees at 10 bases. Germline-derived CDR1 and CDR2 are SGDLS and YYNGEE. The CDR3 is made up of 15 amino acids. V was clipped by 3 bases and J by 5 bases; unmatched bases: 5. The CDR3 spells CASSALGTSDNEQFF. DNA of the CDR3: TGTGCCAGCAGCGCCCTGGGGACTAGCGACAATGAGCAGTTCTTC.

This rearrangement joins TRBV27 to TRBJ2-7; 11 bases agree with TRBD2. This CDR3 has 17 amino acids. V lost 5 bases, J lost 3 bases, and 12 bases stayed unmatched. Germline-derived CDR1 and CDR2 are MNHEY and SMNVEV (reference sequence). The CDR3 sequence: CASSHDAGLAEVYEQYF. The CDR3 nucleotides are TGTGCCAGCAGTCACGACGCGGGACTAGCGGAGGTCTACGAGCAGTACTTC.

The genes are TRBV19 and TRBJ1-4; a weak D match, TRBD1 (6 bases). The germline gives CDR1 LNHDA, CDR2 SQIVND (reference sequence). The CDR3 extends over 14 amino acids. Trimming left V 6 bases short and J 6 bases short, with 14 bases between. The CDR3 region has the DNA TGTGCCAGTAGAACGGGACATTCGGATGAAAAACTGTTTTTT. It is translated as CASRTGHSDEKLFF.

This rearrangement joins TRBV27 to TRBJ1-5; 8 bases agree with TRBD1. CDR3 length: 16 residues. J lost 7 bases, V lost 6 bases, and 14 bases had no gene match. Germline V gene lookup returns CDR1 MNHEY and CDR2 SMNVEV (reference sequence). The DNA of the CDR3 is TGTGCCAGCAGCCCGAATGGACAGGGACGCTTACAGCCCCAGCATTTT. It specifies CASSPNGQGRLQPQHF.

This chain joins TRBV10-3 and TRBJ2-2, with 8 bases matching TRBD2. The V gene's germline CDR1 is ENHRY and CDR2 SYGVKD. V dropped 5 bases and J dropped 2; count of bases not matched to a gene: 1. CDR3 size: 14 residues. CDR3 bases: TGTGCCATCAGTCGGGAGGGAAACACCGGGGAGCTGTTTTTT. Translated: CAISREGNTGELFF.

The J gene is TRBJ2-5, the V gene TRBV5-1, with D possibly matching TRBD1 (5 bases). The germline V gene has CDR1 SGHRS and CDR2 YFSETQ. This CDR3 has 18 residues. V was pared by 0 bases and J by 2 bases, with 20 bases between. CDR3 sequence: CASSLGRSQGRAQETQYF. The CDR3 DNA reads as TGCGCCAGCAGCTTGGGCCGCTCCCAGGGCAGGGCGCAAGAGACCCAGTACTTC. The variable domain in full, completed from reference TRBV5-1 and TRBJ2-5, reads KAGVTQTPRYLIKTRGQQVTLSCSPISGHRSVSWYQQTPGQGLQFLFEYFSETQRNKGNFPGRFSGRQFSNSRSEMNVSTLELGDSALYLCASSLGRSQGRAQETQYFGPGTRLLVL.

The gene calls are TRBV18 and TRBJ2-7; no definite D call. Germline lookup yields CDR1 KGHSH and CDR2 LQKENI. The CDR3 consists of 12 residues. V lost 4 bases, J lost 0 bases, and 4 bases lay in between. The CDR3 loop is CASSLSSYEQYF. The CDR3 DNA sequence: TGTGCCAGCTCACTTTCCTCCTACGAGCAGTACTTC. The full variable domain, completed using reference TRBV18 and TRBJ2-7, is NAGVMQNPRHLVRRRGQEARLRCSPMKGHSHVYWYRQLPEEGLKFMVYLQKENIIDESGMPKERFSAEFPKEGPSILRIQQVVRGDSAAYFCASSLSSYEQYFGPGTRLTVT.

This clone has a single count. The chain links TRBV7-9 to TRBJ2-2; D possibly corresponds to TRBD1 (6 bases). The CDR3 runs 15 residues. Per the germline V gene, CDR1 is SEHNR and CDR2 is FQNEAQ (reference sequence). The V end lost 7 bases, the J end lost 5 bases, and 17 bases lay between the germline ends. CDR3 region: CASTVVFQGTGELFF. The CDR3 bases are TGTGCCAGCACAGTTGTCTTTCAGGGGACCGGGGAGCTGTTTTTT.

This clone was seen a few times. The chain has TRBV10-2 and TRBJ2-3, with D perhaps TRBD2 (5 bases). Deletions cut 7 bases from V and 2 bases from J, with 13 bases between. This CDR3 is 14 amino acids long. Germline V gene data show CDR1 as WSHSY and CDR2 as SAAADI. Here the CDR3 DNA reads TGCGCCAGCACAGCAAGCGGTTCCACAGATACGCAGTATTTT. It specifies CASTASGSTDTQYF.

This chain joins TRBV10-3 and TRBJ2-5; perhaps TRBD1 as D (6 bases). Trimming took off 2 bases at V and 4 bases at J, with 20 bases between the two ends. Germline V CDR1 and CDR2: ENHRY, SYGVKD. The CDR3 covers 17 residues. CDR3 nucleotides: TGTGCCATCAGTGAGGGGTTAATAAGGGGGTCGGGAGAGACCCAGTACTTC. As protein: CAISEGLIRGSGETQYF.